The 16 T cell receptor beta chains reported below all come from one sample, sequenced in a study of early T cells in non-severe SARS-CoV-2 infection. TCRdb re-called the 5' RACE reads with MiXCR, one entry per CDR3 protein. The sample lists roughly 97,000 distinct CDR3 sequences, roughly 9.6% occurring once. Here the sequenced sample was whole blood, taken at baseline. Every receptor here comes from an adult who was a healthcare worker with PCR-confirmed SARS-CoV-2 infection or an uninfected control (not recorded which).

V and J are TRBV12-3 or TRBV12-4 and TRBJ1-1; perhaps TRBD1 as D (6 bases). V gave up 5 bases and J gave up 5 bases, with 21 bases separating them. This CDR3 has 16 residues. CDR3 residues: CASSVQGLGGITEAFF. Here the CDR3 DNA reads TGTGCCAGCAGTGTACAGGGCCTCGGAGGGATTACTGAAGCTTTCTTT.

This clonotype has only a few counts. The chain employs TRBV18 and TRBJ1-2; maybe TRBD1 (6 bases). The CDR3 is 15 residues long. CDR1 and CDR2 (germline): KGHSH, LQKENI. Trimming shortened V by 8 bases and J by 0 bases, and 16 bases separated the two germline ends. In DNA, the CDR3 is TGTGCCAGCCTCGAGTTGGGGGGCTCTAACTATGGCTACACCTTC. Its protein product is CASLELGGSNYGYTF. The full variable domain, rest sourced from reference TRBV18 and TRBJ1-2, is NAGVMQNPRHLVRRRGQEARLRCSPMKGHSHVYWYRQLPEEGLKFMVYLQKENIIDESGMPKERFSAEFPKEGPSILRIQQVVRGDSAAYFCASLELGGSNYGYTFGSGTRLTVV.

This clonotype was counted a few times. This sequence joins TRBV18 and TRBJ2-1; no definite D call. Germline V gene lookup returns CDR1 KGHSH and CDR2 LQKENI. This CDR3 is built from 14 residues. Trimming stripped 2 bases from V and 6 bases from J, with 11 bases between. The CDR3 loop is CASSPIESANEQFF. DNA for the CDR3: TGTGCCAGCTCACCAATAGAGTCTGCCAATGAGCAGTTCTTC.

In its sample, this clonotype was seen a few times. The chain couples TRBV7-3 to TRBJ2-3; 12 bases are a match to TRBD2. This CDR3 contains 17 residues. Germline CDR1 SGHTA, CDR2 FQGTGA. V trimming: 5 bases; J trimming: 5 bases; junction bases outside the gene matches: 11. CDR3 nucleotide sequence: TGTGCCAGCAGCCCCCAGCTAGCGGGGGGGCCGGGAGATACGCAGTATTTT. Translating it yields CASSPQLAGGPGDTQYF.

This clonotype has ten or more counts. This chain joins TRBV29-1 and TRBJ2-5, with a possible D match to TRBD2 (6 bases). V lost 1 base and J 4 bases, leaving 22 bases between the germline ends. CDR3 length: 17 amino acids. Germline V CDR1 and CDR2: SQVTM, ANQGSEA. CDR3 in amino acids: CSVEGTMRRGAPETQYF. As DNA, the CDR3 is TGCAGCGTTGAAGGAACTATGAGGAGGGGTGCACCAGAGACCCAGTACTTC.

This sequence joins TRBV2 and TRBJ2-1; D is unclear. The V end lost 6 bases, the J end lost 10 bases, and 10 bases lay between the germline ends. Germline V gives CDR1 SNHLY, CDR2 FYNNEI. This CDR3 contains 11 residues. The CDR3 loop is CASRSTWEQFF. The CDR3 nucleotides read TGTGCCAGCAGAAGCACTTGGGAGCAGTTCTTC.

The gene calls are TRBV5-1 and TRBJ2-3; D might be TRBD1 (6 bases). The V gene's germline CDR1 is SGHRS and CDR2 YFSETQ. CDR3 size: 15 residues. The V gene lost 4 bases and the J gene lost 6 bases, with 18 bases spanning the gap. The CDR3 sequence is CASSPLGQGRDTQYF. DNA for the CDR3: TGCGCCAGCAGCCCCCTCGGGCAGGGGCGCGATACGCAGTATTTT.

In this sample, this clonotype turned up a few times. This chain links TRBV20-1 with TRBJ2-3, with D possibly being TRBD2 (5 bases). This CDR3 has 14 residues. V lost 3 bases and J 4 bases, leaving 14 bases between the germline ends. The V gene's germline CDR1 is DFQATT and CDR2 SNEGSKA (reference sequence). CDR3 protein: CSARDSLLADTQYF. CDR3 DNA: TGCAGTGCTAGGGACTCCCTTTTGGCAGATACGCAGTATTTT.

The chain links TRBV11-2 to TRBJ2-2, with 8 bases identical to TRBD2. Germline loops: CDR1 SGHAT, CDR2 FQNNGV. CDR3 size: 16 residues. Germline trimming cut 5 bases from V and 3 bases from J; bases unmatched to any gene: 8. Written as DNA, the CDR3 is TGTGCCAGCAGCCCTACTAGCGGAGCCGACACCGGGGAGCTGTTTTTT. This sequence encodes CASSPTSGADTGELFF.

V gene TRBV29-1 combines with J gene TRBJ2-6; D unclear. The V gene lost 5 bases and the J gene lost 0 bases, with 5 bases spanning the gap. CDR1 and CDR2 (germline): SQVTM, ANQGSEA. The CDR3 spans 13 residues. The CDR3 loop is CSVITSGANVLTF. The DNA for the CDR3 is TGCAGCGTTATAACCTCTGGGGCCAACGTCCTGACTTTC.

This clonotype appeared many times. This chain's CDR3 is CSAPTPPTGHGYTF. Here the CDR3 DNA reads TGCAGTGCTCCCACTCCCCCGACCGGGCATGGCTACACCTTC. This sequence joins TRBV20-1 and TRBJ1-2, with D unresolved. Germline CDR1 is DFQATT and CDR2 is SNEGSKA (reference sequence). The CDR3 sequence is 14 residues long. Trimming took 5 bases from V and 6 from J, leaving 19 bases between them.

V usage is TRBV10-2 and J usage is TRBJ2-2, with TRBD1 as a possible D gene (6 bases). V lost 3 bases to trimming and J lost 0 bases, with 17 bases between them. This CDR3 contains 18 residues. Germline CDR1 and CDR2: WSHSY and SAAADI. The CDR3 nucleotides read TGCGCCAGCAGTGATGAGGTCTACAGGGCCTCGAACACCGGGGAGCTGTTTTTT. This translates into CASSDEVYRASNTGELFF.

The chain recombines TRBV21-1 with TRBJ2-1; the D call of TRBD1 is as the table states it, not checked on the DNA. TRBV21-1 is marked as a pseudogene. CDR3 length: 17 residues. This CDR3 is CASSKTGPGLSYNEQFF. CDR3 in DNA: TGTGCCAGCAGCAAAACCGGTCCGGGGTTATCCTACAATGAGCAGTTCTTC.

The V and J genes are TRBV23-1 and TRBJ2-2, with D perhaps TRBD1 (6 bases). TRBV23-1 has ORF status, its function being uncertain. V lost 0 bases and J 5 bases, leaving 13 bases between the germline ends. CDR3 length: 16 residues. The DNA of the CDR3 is TGCGCCAGCAGTCAATCGGGGGCCAATCAGACCGGGGAGCTGTTTTTT. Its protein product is CASSQSGANQTGELFF.

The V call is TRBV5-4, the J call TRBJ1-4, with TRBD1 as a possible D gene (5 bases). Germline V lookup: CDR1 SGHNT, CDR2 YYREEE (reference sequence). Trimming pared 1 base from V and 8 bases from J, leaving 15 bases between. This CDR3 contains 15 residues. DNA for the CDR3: TGTGCCAGCAGCTTGTCGGGACTCCCGGGGGAAAAACTGTTTTTT. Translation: CASSLSGLPGEKLFF.

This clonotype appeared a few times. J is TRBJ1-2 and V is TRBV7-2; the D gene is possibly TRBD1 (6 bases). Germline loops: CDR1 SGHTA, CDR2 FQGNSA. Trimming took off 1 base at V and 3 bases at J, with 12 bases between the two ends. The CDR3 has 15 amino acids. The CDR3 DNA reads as TGTGCCAGCAGCTTAGGGGGGCCTCCCTACTATGGCTACACCTTC. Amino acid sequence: CASSLGGPPYYGYTF.